This TCR beta chain is drawn from a study of blood T cell repertoires in COVID-19. Per the study methods: Estimates of nucleated cell counts were drawn from the amplification of reference gene primers. Sequencing used immunoSEQ multiplex PCR; TCRdb keeps in-frame clones, though not all of them. V and J calls and clone size come straight from that table; D and trimming were deduced from the DNA. Among about 240,000 clones listed, just under 85% were seen once. This clone was recorded once. The CDR3 consists of 13 residues. Germline V gene sequence: CDR1 SGHTA, CDR2 FQGNSA. V shed 5 bases and J shed 9 bases, with 14 bases lying between them.

The sample was peripheral blood. The rearrangement links TRBV7-2 to TRBJ2-4, with D perhaps matching TRBD1 (7 bases). This TCR derives from a woman of 80 years or more with acute or convalescent COVID-19. This CDR3 reads CASSPQGGSIQYF. DNA for the CDR3: TGTGCCAGCAGCCCTCAGGGGGGAAGCATTCAGTACTTC.